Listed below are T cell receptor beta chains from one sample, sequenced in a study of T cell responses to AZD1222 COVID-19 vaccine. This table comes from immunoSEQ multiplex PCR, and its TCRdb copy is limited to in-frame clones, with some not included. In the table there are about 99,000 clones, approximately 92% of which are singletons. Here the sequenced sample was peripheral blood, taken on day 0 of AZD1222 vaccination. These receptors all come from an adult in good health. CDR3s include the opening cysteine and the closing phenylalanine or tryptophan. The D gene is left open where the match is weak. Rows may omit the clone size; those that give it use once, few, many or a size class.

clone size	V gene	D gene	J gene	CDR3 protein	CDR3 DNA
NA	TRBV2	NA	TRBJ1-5	CASSAGGGNQPQHF	TGTGCCAGCAGTGCCGGGGGCGGCAATCAGCCCCAGCATTTT
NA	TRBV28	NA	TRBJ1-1	CASETGQVRRAFF	TGTGCCAGCGAAACCGGGCAGGTGCGCCGGGCTTTCTTT
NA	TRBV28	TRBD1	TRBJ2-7	CASSRQGSPILYF	TGTGCCAGCAGTCGACAGGGCTCACCCATCCTGTACTTC
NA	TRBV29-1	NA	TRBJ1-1	CSATEGRHTEAFF	TGCAGCGCCACGGAGGGGAGGCACACTGAAGCTTTCTTT
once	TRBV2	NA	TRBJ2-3	CASRESMVTTDTQYF	TGTGCCAGCAGGGAGTCGATGGTGACAACAGATACGCAGTATTTT
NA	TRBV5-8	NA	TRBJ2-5	CASSLAGDRQETQYF	TGTGCCAGCAGCTTGGCTGGCGACAGACAAGAGACCCAGTACTTC
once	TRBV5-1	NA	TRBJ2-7	CASSPVASYEQYF	TGCGCCAGCAGCCCCGTGGCTTCCTACGAGCAGTACTTC
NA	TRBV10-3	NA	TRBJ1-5	CAIKSGNSNQPQHF	TGTGCCATCAAGAGCGGAAATAGCAATCAGCCCCAGCATTTT
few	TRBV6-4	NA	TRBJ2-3	CASSEEGEADTQYF	TGTGCCAGCAGTGAAGAGGGAGAGGCAGATACGCAGTATTTT
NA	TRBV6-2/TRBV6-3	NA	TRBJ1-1	CASSYSSRGTAFF	TGTGCCAGCAGTTACTCTTCGAGGGGCACGGCTTTCTTT
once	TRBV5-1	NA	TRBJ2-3	CASSFRDGGSQYF	TGCGCCAGCAGCTTCCGGGACGGGGGATCACAGTATTTT
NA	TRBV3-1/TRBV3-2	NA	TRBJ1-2	CASSQGGGSAYGYTF	TGTGCCAGCAGCCAAGGGGGAGGGAGCGCCTATGGCTACACCTTC
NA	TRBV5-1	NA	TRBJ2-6	CASSLGVASGANVLTF	TGCGCCAGCAGCTTGGGTGTGGCCTCTGGGGCCAACGTCCTGACTTTC
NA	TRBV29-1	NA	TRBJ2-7	CSVESGQDASYEQYF	TGCAGCGTTGAATCTGGGCAGGACGCCTCCTACGAGCAGTACTTC
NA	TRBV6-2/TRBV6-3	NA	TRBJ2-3	CATTPGLVTDTQYF	TGTGCCACCACCCCGGGGTTAGTCACAGATACGCAGTATTTT
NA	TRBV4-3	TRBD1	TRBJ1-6	CASSQSGRDRHNSPLHF	TGCGCCAGCAGCCAATCCGGGCGGGACAGACATAATTCACCCCTCCACTTT
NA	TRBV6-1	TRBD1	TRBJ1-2	CASSDLRGRPLYGYTF	TGTGCCAGCAGTGACCTCAGGGGGCGGCCCCTTTATGGCTACACCTTC
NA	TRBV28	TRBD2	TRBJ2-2	CASSFPGRENTGELFF	TGTGCCAGCAGTTTCCCTGGGAGGGAGAACACCGGGGAGCTGTTTTTT
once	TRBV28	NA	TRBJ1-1	CASGTFGTEAFF	TGTGCCAGCGGGACCTTTGGGACTGAAGCTTTCTTT
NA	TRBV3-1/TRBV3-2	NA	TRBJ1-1	CASRQNPDRVNTEAFF	TGTGCCAGCAGACAAAACCCTGACAGAGTGAACACTGAAGCTTTCTTT
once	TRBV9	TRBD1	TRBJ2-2	CASSVVPGQGAGGELFF	TGTGCCAGCAGCGTAGTTCCGGGACAGGGGGCCGGCGGGGAGCTGTTTTTT
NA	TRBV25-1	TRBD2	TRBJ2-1	CASSASGGRGNEQFF	TGTGCCAGCAGTGCTTCGGGGGGGCGTGGAAATGAGCAGTTCTTC
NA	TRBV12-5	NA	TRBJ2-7	CASGLVLGYEQYF	TGTGCTAGTGGTTTGGTACTAGGGTACGAGCAGTACTTC
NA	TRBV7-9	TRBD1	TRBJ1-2	CAITIGTGGGYTF	TGTGCCATCACGATTGGGACAGGGGGCGGCTACACCTTC
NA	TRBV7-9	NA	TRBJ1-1	CASSPAGNTEAFF	TGTGCCAGCAGCCCTGCTGGGAATACTGAAGCTTTCTTT
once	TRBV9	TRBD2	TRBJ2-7	CASSATTSGGYEQYF	TGTGCCAGCAGCGCTACTACCTCGGGGGGGTACGAGCAGTACTTC
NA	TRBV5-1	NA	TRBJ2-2	CASSFLGSKRGELFF	TGCGCCAGCAGCTTTCTAGGGTCAAAGCGCGGGGAGCTGTTTTTT
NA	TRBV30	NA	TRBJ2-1	CAWRDIGGEQFF	TGTGCCTGGAGGGACATAGGTGGCGAGCAGTTCTTC
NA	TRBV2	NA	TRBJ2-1	CATAIRTPYNEQFF	TGTGCCACCGCAATAAGGACCCCCTACAATGAGCAGTTCTTC
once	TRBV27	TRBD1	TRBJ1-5	CASRPGTGAYSNQPQHF	TGTGCCAGCAGGCCAGGGACAGGGGCTTATAGCAATCAGCCCCAGCATTTT
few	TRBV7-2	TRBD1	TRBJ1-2	CASSWGQGLYGYTF	TGTGCCAGCAGCTGGGGACAGGGTTTGTATGGCTACACCTTC
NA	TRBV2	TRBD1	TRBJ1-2	CASRETGGEGYTF	TGTGCCAGCAGGGAGACAGGGGGGGAAGGCTACACCTTC
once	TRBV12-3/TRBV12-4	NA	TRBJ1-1	CASSFGQEAFF	TGTGCCAGCAGTTTCGGACAGGAAGCTTTCTTT
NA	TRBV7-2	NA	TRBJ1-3	CASSWVGARNTIYF	TGTGCCAGCAGCTGGGTGGGGGCTCGCAACACCATATATTTT
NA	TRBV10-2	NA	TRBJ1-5	CASSEYSLDRSYSNQPQHF	TGCGCCAGCAGTGAGTACAGCCTAGATAGGTCATATAGCAATCAGCCCCAGCATTTT
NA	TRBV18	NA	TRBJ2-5	CASSRTQETQYF	TGTGCCAGCTCGCGTACACAAGAGACCCAGTACTTC
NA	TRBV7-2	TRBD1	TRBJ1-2	CASSLIQGDGYTF	TGTGCCAGCAGCTTAATACAGGGGGATGGCTACACCTTC
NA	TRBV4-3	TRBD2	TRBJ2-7	CASSQYGGAYEQYF	TGCGCCAGCAGCCAGTACGGGGGGGCCTACGAGCAGTACTTC
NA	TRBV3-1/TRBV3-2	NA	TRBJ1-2	CASYGGADGYTF	TGTGCCAGCTACGGGGGTGCGGATGGCTACACCTTC
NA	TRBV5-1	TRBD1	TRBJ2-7	CASSLGQGDEQYF	TGCGCCAGCAGCTTGGGACAGGGGGACGAGCAGTACTTC
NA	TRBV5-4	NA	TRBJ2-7	CASSSGSFSYEQYF	TGTGCCAGCAGCTCCGGGTCCTTCTCCTACGAGCAGTACTTC
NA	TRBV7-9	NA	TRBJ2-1	CASSPGRSSYNEQFF	TGTGCCAGCAGCCCCGGAAGGAGCTCCTACAATGAGCAGTTCTTC
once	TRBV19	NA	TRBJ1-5	CASSIPGDQPQHF	TGTGCCAGTAGTATCCCAGGGGATCAGCCCCAGCATTTT
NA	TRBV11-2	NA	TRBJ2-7	CASRVGPGRFYEQYF	TGTGCCAGCAGGGTGGGGCCGGGACGGTTCTACGAGCAGTACTTC
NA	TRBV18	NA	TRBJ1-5	CASSSSMNQPQHF	TGTGCCAGCTCATCTTCGATGAATCAGCCCCAGCATTTT
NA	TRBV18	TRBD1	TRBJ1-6	CASSPPKRQGSSYNSPLHF	TGTGCCAGCTCACCGCCGAAAAGACAGGGGAGCTCCTATAATTCACCCCTCCACTTT
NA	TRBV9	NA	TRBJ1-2	CASSVNYGYTF	TGTGCCAGCAGCGTGAACTATGGCTACACCTTC
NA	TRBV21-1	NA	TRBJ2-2	CASSKYEGGHRRELFF	TGTGCCAGCAGCAAATATGAGGGAGGGCATAGGAGGGAGCTGTTTTTT
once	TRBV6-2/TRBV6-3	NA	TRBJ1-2	CASSYFGPDGYTF	TGTGCCAGCAGTTACTTCGGTCCGGATGGCTACACCTTC
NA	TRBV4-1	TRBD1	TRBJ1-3	CASSQAEFTGTGLGNTIYF	TGCGCCAGCAGCCAAGCGGAATTCACCGGGACAGGGCTGGGAAACACCATATATTTT
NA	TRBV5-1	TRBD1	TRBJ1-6	CASSLEGQKNSPLHF	TGCGCCAGCAGCTTGGAGGGACAGAAGAATTCACCCCTCCACTTT
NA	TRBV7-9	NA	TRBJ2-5	CASSPGTLSGLDETQYF	TGTGCCAGCAGCCCCGGGACACTAAGTGGTCTGGATGAGACCCAGTACTTC
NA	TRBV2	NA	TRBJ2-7	CASRENQGSGAYEQYF	TGTGCCAGCAGGGAAAATCAGGGTAGTGGAGCCTACGAGCAGTACTTC
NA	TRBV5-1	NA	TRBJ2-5	CASSGSGTQETQYF	TGCGCCAGCAGCGGGTCCGGGACCCAAGAGACCCAGTACTTC
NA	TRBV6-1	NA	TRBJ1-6	CASSGPEGSYNSPLHF	TGTGCCAGCAGTGGACCCGAGGGTTCCTATAATTCACCCCTCCACTTT
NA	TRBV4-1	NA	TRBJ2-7	CASSLAGNYEQYF	TGCGCCAGCAGCCTGGCGGGGAACTACGAGCAGTACTTC
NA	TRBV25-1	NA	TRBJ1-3	CASSRQLPSGNTIYF	TGTGCCAGCAGTAGACAGCTCCCCTCTGGAAACACCATATATTTT